This T cell receptor beta chain was obtained from a study of molecular identifiers for immune sequencing clone quantification. Study-level results: Barcode collisions between identical TCR molecules could shrink estimates of highly expanded clone sizes. Detectable among some 950,000 naive cells, according to reports, was Jurkat TCR RNA spiked in from one cell.

The CDR3 extends over 15 amino acids. Germline-derived CDR1 and CDR2 are DFQATT and SNEGSKA (reference sequence). The J segment lost 4 bases and the V segment lost 6 bases, leaving 11 bases of the junction unmatched. To note about this clonotype: Its antigen is as yet unknown.

TCRdb re-analysed the PCR reads in MiXCR, keeping a single row per CDR3 protein. The repertoire holds approximately 500,000 distinct CDR3 sequences, with roughly 26% as singletons. The source is a human donor in good health. Some libraries in this study had Jurkat cell RNA spiked in. This chain links TRBV20-1 with TRBJ2-3; 9 nucleotides line up with TRBD1. The specimen was naive CD8+ T cells from blood, with Jurkat cell RNA spiked in. As to subset: FACS-sorted CD8+CD4-CCR7+CD45RA+ naive T cells. DNA for the CDR3: TGCAGTGCCACCCTGACAGGGGGGTTGGCAGATACGCAGTATTTT. Amino acids: CSATLTGGLADTQYF.